Shown below are 21 T cell receptor beta chains from a single sample sequenced in a study of regulatory T cells in long-lasting Graves disease. Documented time point: newly diagnosed GD, antithyroid drugs for less than 3 months. Preparation of the TCR library used RNA extracted from PBMCs. iRepertoire HTBI primers and Arm-PCR of CDR3 regions built TCR beta libraries. TCRdb fed the multiplex PCR reads into MiXCR, producing one record per CDR3 protein. The profile shows about 360,000 distinct CDR3 sequences, about a sixth of them singletons. These data were also reused for a study on T cells in Graves' hyperthyroidism and ophthalmopathy.

Sequences were derived from peripheral blood mononuclear cells (PBMCs), sampled at new diagnosis, from a patient treated with antithyroid drugs. Receptor source: a woman aged 18-35 years with Graves disease.

This clonotype was seen at least ten times. The chain links TRBV5-1 to TRBJ2-7; TRBD1 matches 7 bases. Unmatched junction bases numbered 8, after V lost 1 base and J lost 4 bases. The length of the CDR3 is 15 residues. Germline V gene lookup returns CDR1 SGHRS and CDR2 YFSETQ. The CDR3 region is CASSLPPTGSYEQYF. As DNA, the CDR3 is TGCGCCAGCAGCTTGCCCCCGACAGGGAGTTACGAGCAGTACTTC.

This clonotype was counted ten times or more. The rearrangement uses TRBV6-2 or TRBV6-3 and TRBJ2-6; D remains unclear. Germline lookup yields CDR1 MNHEY and CDR2 SVGEGT. Trimming left V 5 bases short and J 2 bases short, with 10 bases between. The CDR3 totals 15 residues. The CDR3 bases are TGTGCCAGCAGTCCCCCGGGCCCTGGGGCCAACGTCCTGACTTTC. Its translation is CASSPPGPGANVLTF.

Comment on this clonotype: With a far larger clone one base away, a read error is the likely cause. The CDR3: CSALKAGGGNNEQYF. DNA of the CDR3: TGCAGTGCACTAAAAGCGGGAGGGGGTAACAATGAGCAGTACTTC. The genes are TRBV20-1 and TRBJ2-5, with 10 bases lining up with TRBD2. Germline CDR1 DFQATT, CDR2 SNEGSKA (reference sequence). This CDR3 is built from 15 residues. The V and J ends lost 6 bases and 11 bases, in that order; junction bases with no gene match: 18.

A few counts support this clonotype. V is TRBV5-1 and J is TRBJ2-5, with TRBD2 matching over 9 bases. V gave up 5 bases and J gave up 4 bases; unmatched junction bases: 6. Germline V gene data show CDR1 as SGHRS and CDR2 as YFSETQ. This CDR3 region has 14 residues. In DNA, the CDR3 is TGCGCCAGCAGGCAGGGACTAGCCCCAGAGACCCAGTACTTC. Residues: CASRQGLAPETQYF.

A note on this clonotype: This clone may be a read error of a much larger clone one base away. The chain recombines TRBV11-2 with TRBJ2-1, with D maybe TRBD2 (5 bases). The germline V gene has CDR1 SGHAT and CDR2 FQNNGV. This CDR3 spans 12 amino acids. V lost 6 bases to trimming and J lost 9 bases, with 12 bases between them. This CDR3 reads CASRALGVEQFF. The CDR3 DNA sequence: TGTGCCAGCAGGGCCCTCGGGGTTGAGCAGTTCTTC.

This clonotype occurred many times. This chain links TRBV7-2 with TRBJ2-7, with 13 bases fitting TRBD2. Germline V lookup: CDR1 SGHTA, CDR2 FQGNSA. V dropped 2 bases and J dropped 1; count of bases not matched to a gene: 5. The CDR3 is 17 residues long. The CDR3 reads CASSLSRLAGGSYEQYF. Here the CDR3 DNA reads TGTGCCAGCAGCTTAAGCAGACTAGCGGGGGGTTCCTACGAGCAGTACTTC.

The table lists this clonotype with many counts. The V gene is TRBV15, the J gene TRBJ1-2, with D possibly TRBD1 on 6 matching bases. The CDR3 is made up of 14 amino acids. V was clipped by 1 base and J by 5 bases, with 11 bases between them. CDR1 and CDR2 (germline): LNHNV, YYDKDF (reference sequence). The CDR3 bases are TGTGCCACCAGCAGAGCTTTACAGGGATATGGCTACACCTTC. It is translated as CATSRALQGYGYTF.

This clonotype occurred once. Being one base from a much bigger clone, this may be a read error. The chain has TRBV10-3 and TRBJ2-7; TRBD2 aligns across 12 bases. Looked up from germline, CDR1 is ENHRY and CDR2 is SYGVKD. This CDR3 has 14 residues. The junction had 11 bases not matched to a gene; V was cut back by 5 bases and J by 12 bases. The CDR3 region is CAISSLAGGVVVYF. The CDR3 region has the DNA TGTGCCATCAGTTCACTAGCGGGAGGTGTTGTGGTGTACTTC.

This clonotype was detected ten times or more. The rearrangement links TRBV5-1 to TRBJ2-3; tentative D call: TRBD2 (6 bases). CDR3 length equals 16 residues. The germline gives CDR1 SGHRS, CDR2 YFSETQ. Trimming cost V 0 bases and J 0 bases, with 11 bases left between them. CDR3 sequence reads: CASSLGAGPSTDTQYF. The CDR3 DNA follows: TGCGCCAGCAGCTTGGGAGCGGGTCCTAGCACAGATACGCAGTATTTT.

The table lists this clonotype with many counts. This rearrangement joins TRBV16 to TRBJ1-4; D call uncertain. V dropped 2 bases and J dropped 4 bases, with 5 bases sitting between them. The V gene's germline CDR1 is KGHSY and CDR2 FQNENV. CDR3 length: 13 residues. CDR3 DNA sequence: TGTGCCAGCAGCCAACACGTTAATGAAAAACTGTTTTTT. Its protein is CASSQHVNEKLFF.

In this sample, this clonotype turned up many times. J is TRBJ2-1 and V is TRBV20-1; D perhaps matches TRBD1 (5 bases). The CDR3 is made up of 15 amino acids. Trimming removed 1 base at V and 7 bases at J, with 17 bases between. CDR1 and CDR2 (germline): DFQATT, SNEGSKA (reference sequence). The CDR3 DNA sequence: TGCAGTGCTAGAGTTCTGGGGCCATTGGGAAATGAGCAGTTCTTC. It codes for CSARVLGPLGNEQFF.

This clonotype was seen at least ten times. The chain joins TRBV2 to TRBJ2-5; 7 nucleotides agree with TRBD1. The J segment lost 5 bases and the V segment lost 8 bases, leaving 5 bases of the junction unmatched. The CDR3 has 12 amino acids. Germline V CDR1 and CDR2: SNHLY, FYNNEI. DNA for the CDR3: TGTGCCAGCGACAGGGTGGCGGAGACCCAGTACTTC. Protein product: CASDRVAETQYF.

This clonotype was detected many times. This rearrangement joins TRBV10-3 to TRBJ1-2; D is possibly TRBD1 (5 bases). Germline V gives CDR1 ENHRY, CDR2 SYGVKD. The V end was cut by 3 bases, the J end by 3 bases, with 14 bases between. This CDR3 comprises 15 residues. CDR3 nucleotides: TGTGCCATCAGTGAAGGAGTCAGGGAGGACTATGGCTACACCTTC. It yields the protein CAISEGVREDYGYTF.

This clonotype occurred many times. CDR3 protein: CASSQADRDPLGEAFF. The CDR3 coding sequence is TGTGCCAGCAGCCAAGCGGACAGGGACCCTCTCGGAGAAGCTTTCTTT. The rearrangement joins TRBV3-1 to TRBJ1-1; 8 bases fit TRBD1. V gave up 1 base and J gave up 8 bases; unmatched junction bases: 12. Germline values: CDR1 LGHDT, CDR2 YNNKEL (reference sequence). The CDR3 is made up of 16 amino acids.

This clonotype was observed at least ten times. The rearrangement joins TRBV2 to TRBJ1-4; no clear D gene. V lost 3 bases to trimming and J lost 8 bases, with 16 bases between them. Germline CDR1 reads SNHLY; CDR2 reads FYNNEI. The CDR3 totals 15 residues. For the CDR3, the DNA is TGTGCCAGCAGTGAGGCTACAGTATCGGTGGAAAAACTGTTTTTT. Its protein is CASSEATVSVEKLFF. Filled out from reference TRBV2 and TRBJ1-4, the complete variable domain reads EPEVTQTPSHQVTQMGQEVILRCVPISNHLYFYWYRQILGQKVEFLVSFYNNEISEKSEIFDDQFSVERPDGSNFTLKIRSTKLEDSAMYFCASSEATVSVEKLFFGSGTQLSVL.

This chain joins TRBV29-1 and TRBJ1-1; D perhaps matches TRBD1 (5 bases). V lost 4 bases to trimming and J lost 5 bases, with 20 bases between them. The CDR3 sequence is 15 residues long. The germline V gene encodes CDR1 SQVTM and CDR2 ANQGSEA. CDR3 residues: CSVVGTGLLGTEAFF. The CDR3 DNA follows: TGCAGCGTTGTCGGTACGGGACTCCTGGGAACTGAAGCTTTCTTT.

The chain carries TRBV12-3 or TRBV12-4 and TRBJ2-2, with TRBD2 matching 12 bases. This CDR3 contains 22 residues. V shed 3 bases and J 6 bases; nucleotides not matched to a gene: 23. CDR3 bases: TGTGCCAGCAGTTTTCCCCCTCGGGGGGCGGATCTAGCGGGGGGGCCGGCCGGGGAGCTGTTTTTT. Encoded protein: CASSFPPRGADLAGGPAGELFF.

This clonotype turned up a few times. The J gene is TRBJ2-7, the V gene TRBV19; no clear D gene. This CDR3 has 14 amino acids. V gave up 3 bases and J gave up 1 base, with 10 bases separating them. The germline CDR1 and CDR2 sequences are LNHDA and SQIVND (reference sequence). The CDR3 DNA is TGTGCCAGTAGTATGATGGCCCGATCCTACGAGCAGTACTTC. Protein product: CASSMMARSYEQYF.

As DNA, the CDR3 is TGTGCCAGCAGTGGGAACAGGGCTGAACTAGAGACCCAGTACTTC. It specifies CASSGNRAELETQYF. The chain links TRBV2 to TRBJ2-5; D is possibly TRBD1 (6 bases). The CDR3 covers 15 residues. The germline V and J ends were trimmed by 4 bases and 4 bases, with 16 bases remaining between them. Germline loops: CDR1 SNHLY, CDR2 FYNNEI.

This clonotype was detected ten times or more. J is TRBJ2-3 and V is TRBV18; no clear D gene. The V end lost 5 bases, the J end lost 2 bases, and 5 bases lay between the germline ends. This CDR3 is built from 12 residues. CDR1 and CDR2 from the germline V gene are KGHSH and LQKENI. The CDR3 DNA sequence: TGTGCCAGCTCAGTCGCCACAGATACGCAGTATTTT. This gives the protein CASSVATDTQYF.

At least ten counts were recorded for this clonotype. The chain links TRBV7-8 to TRBJ2-3, with 7 bases matching TRBD2. Germline-derived CDR1 and CDR2 are SGHVS and FQNEAQ. This CDR3 contains 18 residues. Trimming removed 5 bases from V and 1 base from J; junction bases left unmatched: 15. The CDR3 DNA sequence: TGTGCCAGCAGCGTAAACCTGGGGGGGGAGTGGGGCACAGATACGCAGTATTTT. The encoded protein is CASSVNLGGEWGTDTQYF.